A selection of T cell receptor beta chains follows, all from one sample in a study of T cells after yellow fever vaccination. Each CDR3 protein gets one entry after TCRdb re-called the 5' RACE reads with MiXCR. The table shows 300,000 or so distinct CDR3 sequences, with less than 9.5% occurring only once. The sample consisted of PBMCs, taken approximately 47 days after the first yellow fever vaccination. The receptors were sampled from a man between 18 and 29 years old who received the YFV17D yellow fever vaccine. The CDR3 runs from the conserved cysteine through the conserved F or W. Each record gives: V gene, clone size, CDR3 protein. Clone size is stated in some rows and not others, as once, few, many or a class when expanded.

TRBV24-1 | few | CATSEWDRGLRSNQPQHF
TRBV7-2 | . | CASNQLTDTQYF
TRBV27 | . | CASSRYGYSGNTIYF
TRBV28 | . | CASSPRQADLTDTQYF
TRBV5-1 | few | CASKGSYEQYF
TRBV6-1 | few | CASSEDRGNEQFF
TRBV7-2 | . | CASSLAGGGAETQYF
TRBV7-8 | . | CASSLDPGQINQPQHF
TRBV12-3/TRBV12-4 | many | CASSLRGSDTQYF
TRBV6-5 | few | CASSYGQGRNYGYTF
TRBV19 | . | CASSTGQGLNIQYF
TRBV27 | once | CASSLAAYGNTIYF
TRBV7-9 | . | CASREQGGITDTQYF
TRBV5-6 | . | CASSFRLAGGLVGEQFF
TRBV19 | few | CASSRPQRTSTDTQYF
TRBV12-3/TRBV12-4 | many | CASSLTGLAAVTYEQYF
TRBV4-3 | . | CASSQEYGEAFF
TRBV12-3/TRBV12-4 | few | CASSLTGFDQPQHF
TRBV6-5 | . | CASSYPGGNSPLHF
TRBV7-6 | . | CASSLGTGGFSPLHF
TRBV28 | . | CASTELGPTDTQYF
TRBV5-1 | few | CASSLGQGVQRGYNEQFF
TRBV4-1 | . | CASSQGIGTDSTDTQYF
TRBV11-2 | few | CASTTQRGGWDTQYF
TRBV20-1 | . | CSALMDSTQHF
TRBV2 | . | CASSDDAGPYEQYF
TRBV10-3 | few | CAIRQVGFPYEQYF
TRBV28 | . | CASRQLLGGKVEAFF
TRBV19 | few | CASGSRAGNTIYF